This entry lists 16 T cell receptor beta chains sequenced from one sample in a study of blood T cells in healthy people across ages. A sample-barcoded 5' primer and a J-beta primer mix were used in a second PCR of roughly 7 to 12 cycles. TCRdb re-derived calls from the 5' RACE reads in MiXCR, one entry per CDR3 protein. Seen here are approximately 1,100,000 distinct CDR3 sequences, less than 50% observed once, and the top ten hold 15% to 20%. Input material: blood. The receptors stem from an older woman in good health.

V gene TRBV12-3 or TRBV12-4 combines with J gene TRBJ1-5; D is possibly TRBD1 (5 bases). This CDR3 spans 12 amino acids. V dropped 8 bases and J dropped 0 bases, with 5 bases sitting between them. The CDR3 DNA is TGTGCCAGCGGACATAGCAATCAGCCCCAGCATTTT. Its protein is CASGHSNQPQHF.

This clonotype was detected a few times. V usage is TRBV12-3 or TRBV12-4 and J usage is TRBJ2-5; D gene unclear. The ends were cut back, 6 bases at V and 7 bases at J, with 12 bases in the middle. The CDR3 contains 12 residues. The CDR3: CASRRPPGTQYF. The CDR3 DNA is TGTGCCAGCAGGCGCCCACCTGGGACCCAGTACTTC.

The genes are TRBV2 and TRBJ1-1; D unclear. Germline CDR1 is SNHLY and CDR2 is FYNNEI. Trimming took off 9 bases at V and 3 bases at J, with 14 bases between the two ends. The CDR3 extends over 13 amino acids. The CDR3 protein is CASRWEVHTEAFF. The CDR3 bases are TGTGCCAGTAGATGGGAAGTGCACACTGAAGCTTTCTTT.

This CDR3 is CASSLSFSDSYEQYF. CDR3 DNA sequence: TGTGCCAGCAGCTTAAGTTTTTCAGACTCCTACGAGCAGTACTTC. This chain uses TRBV11-2 with TRBJ2-7; D uncertain. Looked up from germline, CDR1 is SGHAT and CDR2 is FQNNGV. The CDR3 has 15 amino acids. With 2 bases removed from V and 0 bases from J, the gap between germline ends came to 11 bases.

The gene calls are TRBV7-9 and TRBJ2-7; a weak D match, TRBD2 (5 bases). Deletions cut 11 bases from V and 2 bases from J, with 16 bases between. The CDR3 extends over 13 amino acids. CDR1 SEHNR and CDR2 FQNEAQ come from the germline V gene (reference sequence). The CDR3 region has the DNA TGTGCCGGATCAAGCGGAGATACCTACGAGCAGTACTTC. Encoded protein: CAGSSGDTYEQYF.

The rearrangement links TRBV27 to TRBJ1-5; D is perhaps TRBD1 (5 bases). The CDR3 extends over 14 amino acids. V was trimmed by 3 bases and J by 5 bases, leaving 11 bases between them. Per germline, CDR1 MNHEY and CDR2 SMNVEV (reference sequence). CDR3 coding DNA: TGTGCCAGCAGTTTTGTCGGGGGGGATCAGCCCCAGCATTTT. Translation gives CASSFVGGDQPQHF.

A note on this clonotype: Compared with germline, one end of the junction differs, possibly owing to a read error. CDR3 residues: CASSFEADTQCF. The DNA for the CDR3 is TGCGCCAGCAGCTTTGAGGCAGATACGCAGTGTTTT. The chain is built from TRBV5-1 and TRBJ2-3; D is uncertain. The CDR3 covers 12 residues. Germline values: CDR1 SGHRS, CDR2 YFSETQ.

This clonotype was detected only a few times. This chain connects TRBV27 to TRBJ2-1; no reliable D call. The CDR3 extends over 12 amino acids. The V end lost 6 bases, the J end lost 6 bases, and 9 bases lay between the germline ends. Germline V CDR1 and CDR2: MNHEY, SMNVEV (reference sequence). For the CDR3, the DNA is TGTGCCAGCAGCCGAAGGAGCAATGAGCAGTTCTTC. This sequence encodes CASSRRSNEQFF.

Turning to this clonotype: This sequence may be a read error, since a much larger clone differs from it by one base. The V and J genes are TRBV7-2 and TRBJ2-3; D not resolved. Trimming removed 4 bases at V and 4 bases at J, with 15 bases between. Germline lookup yields CDR1 SGHTA and CDR2 FQGNSA. The CDR3 totals 15 residues. CDR3 amino acids: CASSSARTDADTQYF. The CDR3 DNA reads as TGTGCCAGCAGCTCGGCCCGGACCGACGCAGATACGCAGTATTTT.

In its sample, this clonotype was seen many times. The chain carries TRBV12-3 or TRBV12-4 and TRBJ2-3; D is unclear. The V gene lost 5 bases and the J gene lost 0 bases, with 12 bases spanning the gap. CDR3 length: 15 amino acids. CDR3 sequence: CASSPLGGSTDTQYF. CDR3 coding DNA: TGTGCCAGCAGTCCCCTCGGCGGAAGCACAGATACGCAGTATTTT.

The chain couples TRBV29-1 to TRBJ1-3, with unresolved D. CDR3 size: 11 residues. The V gene's germline CDR1 is SQVTM and CDR2 ANQGSEA. Trimming shortened V by 5 bases and J by 0 bases, and 2 bases separated the two germline ends. CDR3 in DNA: TGCAGCGTTAACTCTGGAAACACCATATATTTT. Translating it yields CSVNSGNTIYF.

The rearrangement links TRBV5-1 to TRBJ1-6; tentatively, D is TRBD1 (6 bases). The germline V gene has CDR1 SGHRS and CDR2 YFSETQ. V gave up 1 base and J gave up 6 bases, with 11 bases separating them. The CDR3 sequence is 15 residues long. CDR3 region: CASSLFTGSNSPLHF. CDR3 DNA: TGCGCCAGCAGCTTGTTTACAGGGAGTAATTCACCCCTCCACTTT.

The rearrangement uses TRBV30 and TRBJ2-5; no firm D call. V shed 0 bases and J shed 5 bases, with 10 bases lying between them. The CDR3 length is 13 residues. The germline gives CDR1 GTSNPN, CDR2 SVGIG (reference sequence). The CDR3 DNA sequence: TGTGCCTGGAGTGTCCAGACTCGGGAGACCCAGTACTTC. It is translated as CAWSVQTRETQYF.

This clonotype has only a few counts. The V call is TRBV7-9, the J call TRBJ2-3; the D is unclear. The ends were cut back, 0 bases at V and 11 bases at J, with 9 bases in the middle. The CDR3 loop spans 12 amino acids. The germline V gene encodes CDR1 SEHNR and CDR2 FQNEAQ (reference sequence). The CDR3 region is CASSLARGRQYF. CDR3 sequence (DNA): TGTGCCAGCAGCTTAGCACGTGGTAGGCAGTATTTT.

This clonotype was seen a handful of times. The V gene is TRBV6-1, the J gene TRBJ2-7, with 13 bases lining up with TRBD2. This CDR3 region has 15 residues. The junction had 6 bases not matched to a gene; V was cut back by 6 bases and J by 4 bases. CDR1 and CDR2 from the germline V gene are MNHNS and SASEGT. CDR3 sequence (DNA): TGTGCCAGCAGCCCAGAGGGACTAGCGGGGTACGAGCAGTACTTC. Translation gives CASSPEGLAGYEQYF.

The CDR3 DNA reads TGTGCCACCGCCCCCGGGACTAACTACGAGCAGTACTTC. It is translated as CATAPGTNYEQYF. The gene calls are TRBV2 and TRBJ2-5, with 7 bases lining up with TRBD2. With the DNA end fitting TRBJ2-7 better, the J assignment may be wrong. The germline V gene has CDR1 SNHLY and CDR2 FYNNEI. CDR3 length equals 13 residues.